This record looks at one TCR beta chain sequence and its context. This sample was included in a study of blood T cell repertoires in COVID-19. Study details: PBMCs, B-cell-depleted T cells, or T cells were the source of the cDNA or gDNA that made up the material.

Trimming removed 5 bases from V and 0 bases from J; junction bases left unmatched: 11. Germline-derived CDR1 and CDR2 are MNHEY and SMNVEV (reference sequence). The CDR3 runs to 18 residues. Clones were read by immunoSEQ multiplex PCR, and TCRdb kept only the in-frame ones, dropping some. The sample shows around 100,000 clones, under 85% of them seen only once. The source material was peripheral blood. The V call is TRBV27, the J call TRBJ1-5; 9 bases are a match to TRBD1. The receptor comes from a human donor in a cohort sampled during active COVID-19. The CDR3 sequence: CASSPKPPGQGSNQPQHF. The CDR3 bases are TGTGCCAGCAGTCCGAAACCCCCGGGACAGGGTAGCAATCAGCCCCAGCATTTT.